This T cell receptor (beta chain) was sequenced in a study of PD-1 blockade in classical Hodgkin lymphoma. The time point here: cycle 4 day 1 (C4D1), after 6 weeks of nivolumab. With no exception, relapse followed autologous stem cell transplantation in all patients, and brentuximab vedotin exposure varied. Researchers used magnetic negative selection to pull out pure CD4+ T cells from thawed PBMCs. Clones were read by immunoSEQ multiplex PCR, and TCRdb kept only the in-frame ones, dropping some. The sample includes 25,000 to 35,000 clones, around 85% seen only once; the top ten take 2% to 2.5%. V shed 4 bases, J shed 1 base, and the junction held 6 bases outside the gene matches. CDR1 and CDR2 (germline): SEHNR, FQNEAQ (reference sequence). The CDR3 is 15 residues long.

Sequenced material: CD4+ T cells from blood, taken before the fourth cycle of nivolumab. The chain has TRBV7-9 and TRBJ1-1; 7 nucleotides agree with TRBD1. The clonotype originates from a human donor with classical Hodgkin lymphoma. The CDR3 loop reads CASSYLQGTNTEAFF. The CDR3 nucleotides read TGTGCCAGCAGCTACCTACAGGGGACGAACACTGAAGCTTTCTTT.